These 25 T cell receptor beta chains were sequenced from one sample in a study of OX40 agonist ivuxolimab in advanced cancers. The method was immunoSEQ multiplex PCR; TCRdb's version includes in-frame clones alone and lacks a portion of them. The data hold about 66,000 clones, with about 77% observed a single time. The input for sequencing was CD4+ or CD8+ T cells sorted from blood, taken in a trial of the OX40 agonist ivuxolimab. All receptors come from an adult with an advanced solid tumor such as melanoma, head and neck, liver or kidney cancer.

V usage is TRBV5-1 and J usage is TRBJ2-3, with 7 positions matching TRBD1. The CDR3 has 15 residues. After removal of 6 bases from V and 2 bases from J, the junction contained 9 bases not matched to a gene. CDR1 is SGHRS, CDR2 YFSETQ, per germline. CDR3 sequence: CASKNRGRATDTQYF. CDR3 bases: TGCGCCAGCAAAAACAGGGGAAGGGCCACAGATACGCAGTATTTT.

This chain connects TRBV6-1 to TRBJ2-5; D is undetermined. The V gene's germline CDR1 is MNHNS and CDR2 SASEGT. The length of the CDR3 is 15 residues. V was clipped by 2 bases and J by 1 base, with 11 bases between them. DNA for the CDR3: TGTGCCAGCAGTGAATGGGCCCGCAGCCAAGAGACCCAGTACTTC. It translates to CASSEWARSQETQYF.

The CDR3: CASSLGGGRTGNEQFF. The CDR3, as DNA: TGTGCCAGCAGTTTAGGTGGGGGTCGAACGGGTAATGAGCAGTTCTTC. The V gene is TRBV28, the J gene TRBJ2-1; D assignment may be TRBD1 or TRBD2 (5 bases each). The CDR3 runs to 16 residues. Germline-derived CDR1 and CDR2 are MDHEN and SYDVKM. Trimming cost V 2 bases and J 7 bases, with 18 bases left between them.

This clone appeared a single time. The V and J genes are TRBV28 and TRBJ2-1; TRBD1 aligns across 12 bases. This CDR3 spans 16 amino acids. The V segment lost 3 bases and the J segment 5 bases; nucleotides outside the gene matches: 5. In germline, CDR1 is MDHEN, CDR2 SYDVKM. The CDR3 is CASSFLGQGADNEQFF. The CDR3 nucleotides are TGTGCCAGCAGTTTCCTGGGACAGGGGGCTGACAATGAGCAGTTCTTC.

The chain carries TRBV7-6 and TRBJ2-5; D is perhaps TRBD1 (6 bases). Germline lookup yields CDR1 SGHVS and CDR2 FNYEAQ. Deletions cut 5 bases from V and 0 bases from J, with 10 bases between. The CDR3 runs to 14 residues. CDR3 loop: CASSPGQYQETQYF. The CDR3 DNA reads as TGTGCCAGCAGCCCTGGACAGTACCAAGAGACCCAGTACTTC.

The chain couples TRBV7-8 to TRBJ2-6; D remains ambiguous. V lost 5 bases and J lost 5, with 22 bases in between. CDR3 length equals 18 residues. Looked up from germline, CDR1 is SGHVS and CDR2 is FQNEAQ. The CDR3 DNA sequence: TGTGCCAGCAGCGACTGGTTGTACCCACAAAGTCGGGCCAACGTCCTGACTTTC. It encodes CASSDWLYPQSRANVLTF. Full variable domain (remainder filled in from reference TRBV7-8 and TRBJ2-6): GAGVSQSPRYKVAKRGQDVALRCDPISGHVSLFWYQQALGQGPEFLTYFQNEAQLDKSGLPSDRFFAERPEGSVSTLKIQRTQQEDSAVYLCASSDWLYPQSRANVLTFGAGSRLTVL.

The gene calls are TRBV6-1 and TRBJ1-3; D unresolved. Deletions cut 2 bases from V and 4 bases from J, with 3 bases between. The V gene's germline CDR1 is MNHNS and CDR2 SASEGT. The CDR3 consists of 12 residues. The CDR3, as DNA: TGTGCCAGCAGTGAATACGGAAACACCATATATTTT. Amino acids: CASSEYGNTIYF.

This chain uses TRBV5-4 with TRBJ2-1, with TRBD1 matching over 7 bases. The CDR3 has 13 amino acids. Germline values: CDR1 SGHNT, CDR2 YYREEE (reference sequence). V was pared by 3 bases and J by 9 bases, with 6 bases of the junction left unmatched. CDR3 residues: CASSSQGVGEQFF. In nucleotides, the CDR3 is TGTGCCAGCAGCTCCCAGGGGGTAGGTGAGCAGTTCTTC.

The genes are TRBV7-2 and TRBJ2-7; D is unresolved. Trimming shortened V by 0 bases and J by 3 bases, and 3 bases separated the two germline ends. This CDR3 comprises 12 residues. Looked up from germline, CDR1 is SGHTA and CDR2 is FQGNSA. CDR3 DNA sequence: TGTGCCAGCAGCTTAGCGCGCTACGAGCAGTACTTC. The encoded protein is CASSLARYEQYF. Full variable domain (outside the CDR3, taken from reference TRBV7-2 and TRBJ2-7): GAGVSQSPSNKVTEKGKDVELRCDPISGHTALYWYRQSLGQGLEFLIYFQGNSAPDKSGLPSDRFSAERTGGSVSTLTIQRTQQEDSAVYLCASSLARYEQYFGPGTRLTVT.

The chain uses TRBV7-9 and TRBJ2-5; either TRBD1 or TRBD2 may supply D (7 bases each). Germline-derived CDR1 and CDR2 are SEHNR and FQNEAQ (reference sequence). This CDR3 comprises 16 residues. Trimming stripped 2 bases from V and 3 bases from J, with 16 bases between. The CDR3 DNA follows: TGTGCCAGCAGCTTATTCGGCAGGGGGGGGAAAGAGACCCAGTACTTC. Amino acids: CASSLFGRGGKETQYF.

The chain joins TRBV30 to TRBJ2-1, with D perhaps TRBD2 (6 bases). This CDR3 is 14 amino acids long. V lost 3 bases, J lost 6 bases, and 15 bases lay in between. Germline assignment: CDR1 GTSNPN and CDR2 SVGIG (reference sequence). The CDR3 DNA sequence: TGTGCCTGGAGCTCGGGGGTAAGCAGCAATGAGCAGTTCTTC. This encodes CAWSSGVSSNEQFF.

This sequence joins TRBV6-6 and TRBJ2-1; 12 bases fit TRBD2. V shed 6 bases, J shed 8 bases, and the junction held 5 bases outside the gene matches. This CDR3 has 14 amino acids. CDR1 is MNHNY and CDR2 is SVGAGI in the germline V gene (reference sequence). CDR3 DNA: TGTGCCAGCAGGGGACTAGCGGGTTCTTATGAGCAGTTCTTC. Amino acids: CASRGLAGSYEQFF.

The J gene is TRBJ2-7, the V gene TRBV5-1, with TRBD2 as a possible D gene (6 bases). This CDR3 is built from 14 residues. The V end lost 6 bases, the J end lost 0 bases, and 13 bases lay between the germline ends. CDR1 and CDR2 from the germline V gene are SGHRS and YFSETQ. CDR3 in DNA: TGCGCCAGCAAGAAGGACTACTCCTCCTACGAGCAGTACTTC. Translated: CASKKDYSSYEQYF.

This chain connects TRBV6-6 to TRBJ2-7; D remains ambiguous. V was shortened by 0 bases and J by 7 bases, with 7 bases between the two germline ends. The length of the CDR3 is 12 residues. Per germline, CDR1 MNHNY and CDR2 SVGAGI (reference sequence). CDR3 bases: TGTGCCAGCAGTTACTCCCCCTGGGAGCAGTACTTC. It codes for CASSYSPWEQYF.

The chain joins TRBV2 to TRBJ1-4, with D uncertain. The germline V and J ends were trimmed by 6 bases and 0 bases, with 11 bases remaining between them. The length of the CDR3 is 15 residues. The germline V gene has CDR1 SNHLY and CDR2 FYNNEI. The CDR3 protein is CASRLQSATNEKLFF. Here the CDR3 DNA reads TGTGCCAGCAGGCTACAGAGTGCAACTAATGAAAAACTGTTTTTT.

The gene calls are TRBV10-1 and TRBJ1-5; 8 bases are a match to TRBD1. V was pared by 6 bases and J by 6 bases, with 10 bases of the junction left unmatched. CDR3 length equals 15 residues. Germline lookup yields CDR1 WNHNN and CDR2 SYGVQD (reference sequence). The chain's CDR3 is CASSAGQGAGQPQHF. The CDR3 nucleotides are TGCGCCAGCAGCGCTGGGCAGGGGGCTGGTCAGCCCCAGCATTTT.

A few counts support this clone. The CDR3 spells CASSVNRDGYTF. In nucleotides, the CDR3 is TGTGCCAGCAGTGTGAACAGGGACGGCTACACCTTC. V gene TRBV2 combines with J gene TRBJ1-2; TRBD1 might be the D (6 bases). The CDR3 runs 12 residues. V was shortened by 4 bases and J by 8 bases, with 11 bases between the two germline ends. Germline V gives CDR1 SNHLY, CDR2 FYNNEI. The full variable domain, its missing parts supplied by reference TRBV2 and TRBJ1-2, is EPEVTQTPSHQVTQMGQEVILRCVPISNHLYFYWYRQILGQKVEFLVSFYNNEISEKSEIFDDQFSVERPDGSNFTLKIRSTKLEDSAMYFCASSVNRDGYTFGSGTRLTVV.

The chain has TRBV18 and TRBJ2-5; no definite D call. The V and J ends lost 3 bases and 0 bases respectively, with 5 bases between them. Per the germline V gene, CDR1 is KGHSH and CDR2 is LQKENI. This CDR3 contains 13 residues. CDR3 region: CASSPTDQETQYF. For the CDR3, the DNA is TGTGCCAGCTCACCTACAGACCAAGAGACCCAGTACTTC.

The rearrangement links TRBV12-5 to TRBJ2-1, with D maybe TRBD2 (6 bases). Germline V CDR1 and CDR2: LGHNT, FRNRAP. Trimming cost V 2 bases and J 1 base, with 15 bases left between them. The CDR3 consists of 17 residues. CDR3: CASGLYLGGRSYNEQFF. The CDR3 DNA reads TGTGCTAGTGGTTTGTATTTGGGGGGTAGGTCCTACAATGAGCAGTTCTTC.

The chain employs TRBV2 and TRBJ2-5; 8 bases map to TRBD1. The junction had 10 bases not matched to a gene; V was cut back by 9 bases and J by 1 base. Germline CDR1 is SNHLY and CDR2 is FYNNEI. The CDR3 is made up of 15 amino acids. The CDR3 DNA sequence: TGTGCCAGTGAGATTCGGACAGGGCCCCAAGAGACCCAGTACTTC. Translated: CASEIRTGPQETQYF.

The chain recombines TRBV19 with TRBJ1-5; D unclear. This CDR3 is 14 amino acids long. Between the trimmed V and J ends, which lost 5 bases and 5 bases, there was a span of 13 bases. Germline V gives CDR1 LNHDA, CDR2 SQIVND (reference sequence). CDR3 protein: CASSLDGRYQPQHF. The DNA of the CDR3 is TGTGCCAGTAGTTTGGACGGACGGTATCAGCCCCAGCATTTT.

The chain links TRBV7-6 to TRBJ1-1; D not resolved. Germline V gene sequence: CDR1 SGHVS, CDR2 FNYEAQ. The CDR3 length is 15 residues. Trimming removed 1 base at V and 2 bases at J, with 11 bases between. For the CDR3, the DNA is TGTGCCAGCAGCTTAGAGGCGGGTTCTAACACTGAAGCTTTCTTT. Translating it yields CASSLEAGSNTEAFF.

The chain is built from TRBV6-6 and TRBJ1-2, with 11 nucleotides matching TRBD1. The CDR3 has 16 amino acids. Germline CDR1 and CDR2: MNHNY and SVGAGI (reference sequence). With V trimmed by 7 bases and J by 6 bases, 13 bases remained unmatched. CDR3 loop: CASTHPSDRGRDGYTF. The CDR3 DNA follows: TGTGCCAGCACCCATCCCTCGGACAGGGGGCGTGATGGCTACACCTTC.

This clone has at least ten counts. The V gene is TRBV11-2, the J gene TRBJ1-2; 7 nucleotides line up with TRBD1. The CDR3 spans 14 residues. Germline CDR1 reads SGHAT; CDR2 reads FQNNGV. Trimming at V came to 3 bases and at J to 4 bases, leaving 5 bases not matched to a gene. For the CDR3, the DNA is TGTGCCAGCAGCTTCCTAACAGGGGCCTATGGCTACACCTTC. This encodes CASSFLTGAYGYTF.

V is TRBV9 and J is TRBJ2-3; D not resolved. Germline lookup yields CDR1 SGDLS and CDR2 YYNGEE. Deletions cut 4 bases from V and 5 bases from J, with 17 bases between. The CDR3 runs to 15 residues. Here the CDR3 DNA reads TGTGCCAGCAGCCCCCGGATCTTCAAGGGAGATACGCAGTATTTT. This gives the protein CASSPRIFKGDTQYF.